One sample yielded the 2 T cell receptor beta chains listed below, sequenced in a study of T cell changes during pregnancy in multiple sclerosis (dated by TCRdb to between 2018 and 2021). The method was the immunoSEQ multiplex PCR assay. In its TCRdb copy, this immuneACCESS table keeps in-frame sequences only and misses some clones. Where compared with another copy, unresolved V genes explain less than half of these, and the others have no known cause. This sample gives about 38,000 clones in total; approximately 93% of them show up just once. 6.5% to 9.5% of the sample comes from the top ten. The specimen was CD8+ T cells from peripheral blood mononuclear cells, collected in the third trimester of pregnancy. These receptors came from a female donor with multiple sclerosis, enrolled in a pregnancy study.

The count of this clone is one. The rearrangement joins TRBV7-9 to TRBJ1-2; D gene ambiguous. CDR1 is SEHNR and CDR2 is FQNEAQ in the germline V gene (reference sequence). V was pared by 4 bases and J by 4 bases, with 13 bases between. CDR3 length: 14 amino acids. DNA of the CDR3: TGTGCCAGCAGCTCCCCCGGGTCGACCTATGGCTACACCTTC. The encoded protein is CASSSPGSTYGYTF.

The chain has TRBV19 and TRBJ2-1; TRBD2 agrees at 7 bases. CDR3 length equals 14 residues. The V segment lost 7 bases and the J segment 5 bases; nucleotides outside the gene matches: 8. Germline lookup yields CDR1 LNHDA and CDR2 SQIVND (reference sequence). The CDR3 DNA reads as TGTGCCAGTATAGCCACTAGCGCCAACAATGAGCAGTTCTTC. Protein product: CASIATSANNEQFF.